Sequencing of this T cell receptor beta chain was carried out in a study of CD8+CD57+ T cells in acquired aplastic anemia. Patients picked for sequencing had shown CD8+CD57+ cell expansion detected by flow cytometry. CDR1 is GTSNPN and CDR2 is SVGIG in the germline V gene (reference sequence). The J segment lost 7 bases and the V segment lost 0 bases, leaving 4 bases of the junction unmatched. This CDR3 region has 14 residues. Points on this clonotype: As the CDR3 is not closed by the conserved phenylalanine or tryptophan, this likely results from a read error.

TCR beta VDJ and CDR3 profiling used genomic DNA as template. A single record per CDR3 protein comes from TCRdb applying MiXCR to the reads. The sample records fewer than 200,000 distinct CDR3 sequences, approximately 48% being singletons. The TCR originated in a human donor with aplastic anemia. Sequenced: sorted CD4+, CD8+, or CD8+CD57+ T cells (not recorded which) from PBMCs. This chain joins TRBV30 and TRBJ2-7, with 12 bases fitting TRBD2. The CDR3 protein is CAWSVGLAGKEQYL. In DNA, the CDR3 is TGTGCCTGGAGTGTGGGACTAGCGGGCAAGGAGCAGTACCTC.